This T cell receptor beta chain was observed in a study of blood T cell repertoires in COVID-19. Turning to the study itself: Material from acute and convalescent COVID-19 was sourced from the United States, Italy and Spain. From T cells, B-cell-depleted T cells, or PBMCs came the material, which was cDNA or gDNA.

Patients in Seattle were enrolled during active infection, then followed longitudinally. The V end was cut by 6 bases, the J end by 7 bases, with 16 bases between. The CDR3 runs 14 residues. Germline-derived CDR1 and CDR2 are MNHEY and SVGAGI. In the original processing: Estimation of nucleated cell counts relied on the amplification of reference gene primers. The table came from immunoSEQ multiplex PCR; TCRdb's copy has only in-frame clones and leaves some out. V and J calls and clone size are copied from that table; D and trimming were computed from the DNA. The sample includes over 150,000 clones, approximately 91% of them seen just once.

This receptor was identified in a man aged 45-60 years with COVID-19, enrolled during active disease. This rearrangement joins TRBV6-5 to TRBJ1-5; possibly TRBD1 for D (5 bases). The sample taken for sequencing was peripheral blood. CDR3 nucleotides: TGTGCCAGCAGGCCACCCAGGGTCCGGCAGCCCCAGCATTTT. Its protein is CASRPPRVRQPQHF.